This is a list of T cell receptor beta chains from one sample in a study of blood T cell repertoires in COVID-19. Profiled with immunoSEQ multiplex PCR; TCRdb holds only in-frame clones, not every one. The table includes over 150,000 clones, under 95% detected once. Sequenced input: peripheral blood. The receptor source for this set is a young man with acute or convalescent COVID-19. The CDR3 runs from the conserved cysteine through the conserved F or W. D genes are given only for firm matches. Expanded clones are given a class, and other clones once, few, many or no size at all.

J,D,size,V,CDR3,DNA
TRBJ1-1,.,.,TRBV20-1,CSAGGTHEAFF,TGCAGTGCTGGCGGGACTCATGAAGCTTTCTTT
TRBJ2-5,TRBD1,once,TRBV27,CASSSRTGLQETQYF,TGTGCCAGCAGTTCTCGGACAGGCCTACAAGAGACCCAGTACTTC
TRBJ1-2,TRBD1,.,TRBV7-2,CASSSLGGTEWSYGYTF,TGTGCCAGCAGCTCCTTGGGCGGGACAGAGTGGAGCTATGGCTACACCTTC
TRBJ1-2,TRBD1,.,TRBV7-9,CASRSTGEWGYTF,TGTGCCAGCAGATCTACAGGGGAATGGGGCTACACCTTC
TRBJ1-2,TRBD1,.,TRBV16,CASSRTGDYGYTF,TGTGCCAGCAGCCGGACAGGGGACTATGGCTACACCTTC
TRBJ1-4,.,.,TRBV5-8,CASYPRGGRRKLFF,TGTGCCAGCTACCCAAGGGGCGGGAGGAGAAAACTGTTTTTT
TRBJ1-2,.,.,TRBV7-9,CASSLVEGVSGGYTF,TGTGCCAGCAGCTTAGTGGAAGGGGTTTCGGGCGGCTACACCTTC
TRBJ1-6,.,.,TRBV18,CASSPPGGRNSPLHF,TGTGCCAGCTCACCACCGGGAGGGAGGAATTCACCCCTCCACTTT
TRBJ1-1,.,once,TRBV12-3/TRBV12-4,CASSFRVIAEAFF,TGTGCCAGCAGCTTCAGGGTAATCGCTGAAGCTTTCTTT
TRBJ2-1,.,.,TRBV9,CASSVAGTFSYNEQFF,TGTGCCAGCAGCGTAGCGGGGACTTTTTCCTACAATGAGCAGTTCTTC
TRBJ1-1,.,.,TRBV24-1,CATRVSSGGENTEAFF,TGTGCCACCAGAGTATCCAGTGGGGGGGAGAACACTGAAGCTTTCTTT
TRBJ1-2,.,.,TRBV5-1,CASSLSGFYGYTF,TGCGCCAGCAGCTTGTCAGGGTTTTATGGCTACACCTTC
TRBJ2-7,.,.,TRBV5-1,CASSLVSRGIGIDYEQYF,TGCGCCAGCAGCTTGGTTTCGCGCGGCATTGGTATAGACTACGAGCAGTACTTC
TRBJ1-1,TRBD1,few,TRBV5-1,CASSSGQLNTEAFF,TGCGCCAGCAGCTCGGGACAGTTGAACACTGAAGCTTTCTTT
TRBJ1-2,.,.,TRBV27,CASSRGEGYGYTF,TGTGCCAGCAGCCGGGGTGAGGGCTATGGCTACACCTTC
TRBJ2-3,TRBD2,.,TRBV10-1,CASSEPGLAGSTDTQYF,TGCGCCAGCAGTGAGCCGGGACTAGCGGGATCCACAGATACGCAGTATTTT
TRBJ2-3,TRBD1,.,TRBV3-1/TRBV3-2,CASSQDQGGWGRTDTQYF,TGTGCCAGCAGCCAAGATCAAGGGGGCTGGGGACGCACAGATACGCAGTATTTT
TRBJ1-2,TRBD1,few,TRBV2,CASGQGDYGYTF,TGTGCCAGCGGACAGGGTGACTATGGCTACACCTTC
TRBJ2-7,.,.,TRBV9,CASSVSPRQEGSQGTEQYF,TGTGCCAGCAGCGTATCCCCAAGGCAGGAAGGATCACAGGGCACCGAGCAGTACTTC
TRBJ1-2,.,.,TRBV12-5,CASGLELLRQRPNYGYTF,TGTGCTAGTGGTTTGGAGCTCCTTCGACAGCGACCTAACTATGGCTACACCTTC
TRBJ2-2,TRBD1,.,TRBV9,CASSPRDSLRNTGELFF,TGTGCCAGCAGCCCACGGGACAGTCTACGGAACACCGGGGAGCTGTTTTTT
TRBJ2-1,.,few,TRBV5-1,CASSLGSYNEQFF,TGCGCCAGCAGCTTGGGCAGCTACAATGAGCAGTTCTTC
TRBJ1-5,TRBD1,few,TRBV4-1,CASSQGQGGQPQHF,TGCGCCAGCAGCCAAGGACAGGGGGGACAGCCCCAGCATTTT
TRBJ1-1,TRBD1,.,TRBV29-1,CSVYRGTMNTEAFF,TGCAGCGTTTACAGGGGCACTATGAACACTGAAGCTTTCTTT
TRBJ2-1,TRBD2,.,TRBV30,CAWRSPSGTSLNEQFF,TGTGCCTGGAGGTCACCCTCCGGGACTAGCCTTAATGAGCAGTTCTTC
TRBJ1-2,.,once,TRBV4-2,CASSQDQGDRYSNYGYTF,TGTGCCAGCAGCCAAGATCAAGGAGACAGGTACTCCAACTATGGCTACACCTTC
TRBJ1-1,.,.,TRBV7-9,CASSSWADLKRNTEAFF,TGTGCCAGCAGTTCGTGGGCAGATCTCAAGAGGAACACTGAAGCTTTCTTT
TRBJ1-5,TRBD1,.,TRBV19,CASKTGPAWEQPQHF,TGTGCCAGCAAGACAGGGCCGGCGTGGGAACAGCCCCAGCATTTT
TRBJ1-1,.,.,TRBV7-6,CASSLLVNMNTEAFF,TGTGCCAGCAGCTTATTGGTGAACATGAACACTGAAGCTTTCTTT
TRBJ1-6,TRBD1,.,TRBV3-1/TRBV3-2,CASSQTGGQGADSPLHF,TGTGCCAGCAGCCAGACGGGCGGGCAGGGGGCTGATTCACCCCTCCACTTT
TRBJ1-1,.,.,TRBV29-1,CSVEHPGHFTEAFF,TGCAGCGTTGAGCACCCGGGACATTTCACTGAAGCTTTCTTT
TRBJ2-5,TRBD2,.,TRBV4-2,CASSQPQYTSAQETQYF,TGTGCCAGCAGCCAACCCCAATACACTAGCGCGCAAGAGACCCAGTACTTC
TRBJ1-2,.,.,TRBV3-1/TRBV3-2,CASSLLQGDDGYTF,TGTGCCAGCAGCCTCCTCCAGGGCGATGATGGCTACACCTTC
TRBJ1-5,.,once,TRBV5-3,CANPPAQGPAKNQPQHF,TGTGCCAACCCCCCGGCACAGGGCCCTGCCAAAAATCAGCCCCAGCATTTT
TRBJ1-6,.,.,TRBV6-5,CASRDTNRNSPLHF,TGTGCCAGCAGGGACACTAACCGGAATTCACCCCTCCACTTT
TRBJ1-1,.,.,TRBV5-1,CASSLAGGNTEAFF,TGCGCCAGCAGCTTGGCAGGTGGGAACACTGAAGCTTTCTTT
TRBJ2-7,TRBD2,.,TRBV7-9,CASSLTSVDYEQYF,TGTGCCAGCAGCTTGACTAGCGTCGACTACGAGCAGTACTTC
TRBJ1-5,.,.,TRBV6-5,CASSSTGSQPQHF,TGTGCCAGCAGTTCTACGGGAAGCCAGCCCCAGCATTTT
TRBJ2-5,TRBD1,.,TRBV7-9,CASNMDRAQETQYF,TGTGCCAGCAACATGGACAGGGCCCAAGAGACCCAGTACTTC
TRBJ2-7,TRBD1,.,TRBV5-1,CASSLGSGQAFNEQYF,TGCGCCAGCAGCTTGGGGTCGGGACAGGCCTTTAACGAGCAGTACTTC
TRBJ2-3,.,.,TRBV3-1/TRBV3-2,CASSLMGGAQTDTQYF,TGTGCCAGCAGCCTAATGGGCGGGGCCCAGACAGATACGCAGTATTTT
TRBJ2-1,TRBD2,.,TRBV5-5,CASSLAGGSRSNEQFF,TGTGCCAGCAGCTTGGCGGGGGGGTCACGCAGCAATGAGCAGTTCTTC
TRBJ2-7,.,.,TRBV5-1,CASSLDLTGRIYEQYF,TGCGCCAGCAGCTTGGACCTGACAGGTCGAATTTACGAGCAGTACTTC
TRBJ1-1,TRBD1,.,TRBV6-5,CASRTSDREAFF,TGTGCCAGCAGAACGTCGGACAGGGAAGCTTTCTTT
TRBJ1-6,TRBD1,.,TRBV2,CASRAQGAWDSPLHF,TGTGCCAGCAGGGCACAGGGGGCTTGGGATTCACCCCTCCACTTT
TRBJ1-5,TRBD1,.,TRBV24-1,CATSDPRTGDQPQHF,TGTGCCACCAGTGATCCCCGGACAGGCGATCAGCCCCAGCATTTT
TRBJ2-2,.,.,TRBV21-1,CASRDYRGSSHPPNTGELFF,TGTGCCAGCAGAGATTACAGGGGCTCTTCCCACCCCCCTAACACCGGGGAGCTGTTTTTT
TRBJ2-7,TRBD2,.,TRBV4-2,CASSPLAGGYEQYF,TGTGCCAGCAGCCCGCTAGCGGGAGGATACGAGCAGTACTTC
TRBJ2-1,TRBD2,.,TRBV27,CASSPQVGGYNEQFF,TGTGCCAGCAGCCCACAGGTCGGGGGGTACAATGAGCAGTTCTTC
TRBJ1-2,.,.,TRBV3-1/TRBV3-2,CASSQLETSRVYGYTF,TGTGCCAGCAGCCAACTTGAAACATCCAGGGTCTACGGCTACACCTTC
TRBJ1-4,TRBD1,.,TRBV7-6,CASSLKTGPLRGEKLFF,TGTGCCAGCAGCTTAAAGACAGGGCCACTGCGGGGTGAAAAACTGTTTTTT
TRBJ2-4,.,few,TRBV9,CASSSEGGDSQNIQYF,TGTGCCAGCAGCTCCGAAGGGGGGGATTCTCAAAACATTCAGTACTTC
TRBJ1-1,TRBD1,.,TRBV12-5,CASGLVSGRGRTEAFF,TGTGCTAGTGGTTTGGTAAGCGGCAGGGGGCGAACTGAAGCTTTCTTT
TRBJ1-4,TRBD1,.,TRBV30,CAWTSGTGNEKLFF,TGTGCCTGGACCTCCGGGACAGGGAATGAAAAACTGTTTTTT
TRBJ2-1,.,.,TRBV5-4,CASSLGRDSYNEQFF,TGTGCCAGCAGCTTGGGGCGGGACTCCTACAATGAGCAGTTCTTC
TRBJ2-1,TRBD2,.,TRBV6-2/TRBV6-3,CASSLILSGGASNEQFF,TGTGCCAGCAGCCTCATCCTCAGCGGGGGGGCGAGCAATGAGCAGTTCTTC
TRBJ2-3,.,.,TRBV5-1,CASSSGQTTDTQYF,TGCGCCAGCAGCTCAGGACAGACGACAGATACGCAGTATTTT
TRBJ1-1,.,.,TRBV6-5,CASSYSREGTEAFF,TGTGCCAGCAGTTACTCGAGGGAGGGAACTGAAGCTTTCTTT
TRBJ2-5,TRBD2,.,TRBV4-2,CASSQDRTSEETQYF,TGTGCCAGCAGCCAAGATCGGACTAGCGAAGAGACCCAGTACTTC
TRBJ2-2,TRBD2,.,TRBV18,CASSPILAGPGELFF,TGTGCCAGCTCACCAATCCTAGCGGGTCCCGGGGAGCTGTTTTTT